This is a list of T cell receptor beta chains from one sample in a study of T cell responses to AZD1222 COVID-19 vaccine. This table comes from immunoSEQ multiplex PCR, and its TCRdb copy is limited to in-frame clones, with some not included. Here the sample spans over 150,000 clones, 87% being singletons. Sequencing was performed on peripheral blood, taken on day 0 of AZD1222 vaccination. These TCRs come from an adult in good health. The CDR3 runs from the conserved cysteine through the conserved F or W. Fields, in order: V gene, D gene, J gene, clone size, CDR3 DNA, CDR3 protein. D genes are given only for firm matches. Clone size, where shown, is once, few, many, or a class for clones that have expanded.

V: TRBV7-2; D: .; J: TRBJ1-2; size: .; DNA: TGTGCCAGCAGCCCTACCCGCAGTCAGGCGAACTATGGCTACACCTTC; CDR3: CASSPTRSQANYGYTF
V: TRBV18; D: .; J: TRBJ1-5; size: .; DNA: TGTGCCAGCTCCCCCGGGGAAAATCAGCCCCAGCATTTT; CDR3: CASSPGENQPQHF
V: TRBV10-3; D: TRBD1; J: TRBJ1-2; size: .; DNA: TGTGCCATCAGTGCTTCAGACAGGGGGTATGGCTACACCTTC; CDR3: CAISASDRGYGYTF
V: TRBV28; D: .; J: TRBJ1-5; size: .; DNA: TGTGCCAGCAGTTTATTTCAGGGCAATCAGCCCCAGCATTTT; CDR3: CASSLFQGNQPQHF
V: TRBV6-5; D: TRBD2; J: TRBJ2-7; size: .; DNA: TGTGCCAGCAGTTACGGGACTAGCGGCGTTTACGAGCAGTACTTC; CDR3: CASSYGTSGVYEQYF
V: TRBV19; D: TRBD1; J: TRBJ1-1; size: .; DNA: TGTGCCAGTAGTAGGGACAGGGGCACTGAAGCTTTCTTT; CDR3: CASSRDRGTEAFF
V: TRBV19; D: .; J: TRBJ1-1; size: .; DNA: TGTGCCAGTAGTGAACAGGGTCTCTTAGCTTTCTTT; CDR3: CASSEQGLLAFF
V: TRBV14; D: .; J: TRBJ1-1; size: few; DNA: TGTGCCAGCAGCCGAGAACAGGGAGCGGGGAACACTGAAGCTTTCTTT; CDR3: CASSREQGAGNTEAFF
V: TRBV18; D: TRBD1; J: TRBJ1-2; size: .; DNA: TGTGCCAGCTCACCCGGGACAGGGGCCTCTAACTATGGCTACACCTTC; CDR3: CASSPGTGASNYGYTF
V: TRBV6-1; D: .; J: TRBJ2-7; size: .; DNA: TGTGCCAGCAGTGAAAGTGGGACTGTATACGAGCAGTACTTC; CDR3: CASSESGTVYEQYF
V: TRBV10-3; D: TRBD2; J: TRBJ2-7; size: .; DNA: TGTGCCATCAGCGTTAGCGGGAGCCGCCTATCCTACGAGCAGTACTTC; CDR3: CAISVSGSRLSYEQYF
V: TRBV6-5; D: TRBD1; J: TRBJ1-1; size: .; DNA: TGTGCCAGCAGTCCCTACAGGGGGCTCGACACTGAAGCTTTCTTT; CDR3: CASSPYRGLDTEAFF
V: TRBV28; D: TRBD1; J: TRBJ2-7; size: .; DNA: TGTGCCAGCAGTCAGCCGGGACAGGGATACGAGCAGTACTTC; CDR3: CASSQPGQGYEQYF
V: TRBV4-1; D: TRBD1; J: TRBJ2-7; size: .; DNA: TGCGCCAGCAGCCAGACCGGGACAGCCTCATTCTACGAGCAGTACTTC; CDR3: CASSQTGTASFYEQYF
V: TRBV6-5; D: TRBD2; J: TRBJ2-2; size: .; DNA: TGTGCCAGCAGTTACGGGACTAGTACCGGGGAGCTGTTTTTT; CDR3: CASSYGTSTGELFF
V: TRBV11-2; D: TRBD1; J: TRBJ1-1; size: .; DNA: TGTGCCAGCAGCTTTGAACAGGGGGTTCAAAACACTGAAGCTTTCTTT; CDR3: CASSFEQGVQNTEAFF
V: TRBV15; D: .; J: TRBJ1-1; size: .; DNA: TGTGCCACCAGCAGAGGACAGGTAATGAACACTGAAGCTTTCTTT; CDR3: CATSRGQVMNTEAFF
V: TRBV30; D: .; J: TRBJ1-3; size: .; DNA: TGTGCCTGGAGAACGGGGTACACCATATATTTT; CDR3: CAWRTGYTIYF
V: TRBV5-1; D: TRBD1; J: TRBJ1-4; size: .; DNA: TGCGCCAGCAGCTTGGGCAGTACAGGGGGGTCGAATGAAAAACTGTTTTTT; CDR3: CASSLGSTGGSNEKLFF
V: TRBV6-5; D: .; J: TRBJ2-6; size: once; DNA: TGTGCCAGCAGTTACTCAGGGTCTGCTGGGGCCAACGTCCTGACTTTC; CDR3: CASSYSGSAGANVLTF
V: TRBV2; D: TRBD2; J: TRBJ2-1; size: .; DNA: TGTGCCAGCAGGGTGGGACTAGCGGAATCCTACAATGAGCAGTTCTTC; CDR3: CASRVGLAESYNEQFF
V: TRBV5-1; D: .; J: TRBJ2-1; size: .; DNA: TGCGCCAGCAGCTTCAATGCCTTCAATGAGCAGTTCTTC; CDR3: CASSFNAFNEQFF
V: TRBV7-3; D: .; J: TRBJ1-6; size: .; DNA: TGTGCCAGCAGCTTAAGCGGGGTGCCCACTTCACCCCTCCACTTT; CDR3: CASSLSGVPTSPLHF
V: TRBV27; D: TRBD1; J: TRBJ1-4; size: .; DNA: TGTGCCAGCAGTCAACGACAGGGTATAGGAAATGGACTGTTTTTT; CDR3: CASSQRQGIGNGLFF
V: TRBV6-8; D: TRBD1; J: TRBJ1-2; size: .; DNA: TGTGCCAGCAGTTACACCGGACAGGGAAGAAATGGCTACACCTTC; CDR3: CASSYTGQGRNGYTF
V: TRBV7-9; D: TRBD1; J: TRBJ1-2; size: .; DNA: TGTGCCAGCAGCCCCGGGACAGGGGAATTACACTATGGCTACACCTTC; CDR3: CASSPGTGELHYGYTF
V: TRBV28; D: .; J: TRBJ2-3; size: .; DNA: TGTGCCAGCAGTCCCAGTTACGGGGGTGACGCAGATACGCAGTATTTT; CDR3: CASSPSYGGDADTQYF
V: TRBV9; D: .; J: TRBJ1-2; size: .; DNA: TGTGCCAGCAGCGTAGTCACAGGAAAGGGAGGCTACACCTTC; CDR3: CASSVVTGKGGYTF
V: TRBV12-3/TRBV12-4; D: TRBD2; J: TRBJ2-1; size: .; DNA: TGTGCCAGCAGTTTCGGGGGGGGAAATGAGCAGTTCTTC; CDR3: CASSFGGGNEQFF
V: TRBV3-1/TRBV3-2; D: TRBD2; J: TRBJ2-2; size: many; DNA: TGTGCCAGCAGCCAAGAACTAGCGGTCACCGGGGAGCTGTTTTTT; CDR3: CASSQELAVTGELFF
V: TRBV4-1; D: .; J: TRBJ2-1; size: .; DNA: TGCGCCAGCAGCCAAGATGGGGGCTGGGGCCGGAATGAGCAGTTCTTC; CDR3: CASSQDGGWGRNEQFF